This T cell receptor (beta chain) came from a study of OX40 agonist ivuxolimab in advanced cancers. Whole-study findings and limits: At doses 0.1 to 3.0 mg/kg, CD4+ and CD8+ clones expanded.

Clones were read by immunoSEQ multiplex PCR, and TCRdb kept only the in-frame ones, dropping some. This sample carries about 30,000 clones, about 81% of them seen once, and the ten largest clones take roughly 28%. To note about this clone: Its matching antigen is unknown.

CDR3 length equals 15 residues. Trimming pared 6 bases from V and 6 bases from J, leaving 17 bases between. The germline gives CDR1 MDHEN, CDR2 SYDVKM. The sequencing used CD4+ or CD8+ T cells sorted from blood, collected in a trial of the OX40 agonist ivuxolimab. The receptor was derived from an adult with an advanced solid tumor such as melanoma, head and neck, liver or kidney cancer. V gene TRBV28 combines with J gene TRBJ1-4; D is possibly TRBD1 (5 bases). This CDR3 is CASSHPPGADEKLFF. The CDR3 nucleotides are TGTGCCAGCAGCCATCCCCCCGGGGCAGATGAAAAACTGTTTTTT.